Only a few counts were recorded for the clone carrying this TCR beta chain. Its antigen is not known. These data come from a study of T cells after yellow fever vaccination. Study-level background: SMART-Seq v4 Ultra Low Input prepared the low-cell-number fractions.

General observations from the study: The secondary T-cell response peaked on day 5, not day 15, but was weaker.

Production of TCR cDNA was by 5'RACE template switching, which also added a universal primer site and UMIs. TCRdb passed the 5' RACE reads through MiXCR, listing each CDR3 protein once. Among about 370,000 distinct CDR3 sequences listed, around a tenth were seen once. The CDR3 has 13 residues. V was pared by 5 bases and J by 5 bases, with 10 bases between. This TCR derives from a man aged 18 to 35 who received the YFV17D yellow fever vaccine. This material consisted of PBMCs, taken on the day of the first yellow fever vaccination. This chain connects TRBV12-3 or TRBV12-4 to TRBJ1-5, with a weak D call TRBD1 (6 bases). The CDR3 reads CASSRGGYQPQHF. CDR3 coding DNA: TGTGCCAGCAGTAGGGGGGGTTATCAGCCCCAGCATTTT.